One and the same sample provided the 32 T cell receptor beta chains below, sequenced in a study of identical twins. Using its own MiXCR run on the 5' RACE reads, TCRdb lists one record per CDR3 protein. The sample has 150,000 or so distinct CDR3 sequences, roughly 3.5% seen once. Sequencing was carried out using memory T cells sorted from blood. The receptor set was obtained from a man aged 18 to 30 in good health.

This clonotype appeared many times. CDR3 in amino acids: CASRVDGGSVDGYTF. The CDR3 bases are TGTGCCAGCAGGGTTGATGGAGGGTCAGTGGATGGCTACACCTTC. The chain couples TRBV6-1 to TRBJ1-2; D gene uncertain. CDR3 length: 15 residues. Germline CDR1 reads MNHNS; CDR2 reads SASEGT. V was pared by 6 bases and J by 6 bases, with 20 bases between.

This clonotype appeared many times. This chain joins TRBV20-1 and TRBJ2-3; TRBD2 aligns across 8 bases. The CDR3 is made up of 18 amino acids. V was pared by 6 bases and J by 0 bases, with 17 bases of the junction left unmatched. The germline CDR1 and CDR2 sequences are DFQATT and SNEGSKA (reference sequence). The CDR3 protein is CSAQRPTLAVISTDTQYF. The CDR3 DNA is TGCAGTGCCCAGAGGCCTACACTAGCGGTTATAAGCACAGATACGCAGTATTTT.

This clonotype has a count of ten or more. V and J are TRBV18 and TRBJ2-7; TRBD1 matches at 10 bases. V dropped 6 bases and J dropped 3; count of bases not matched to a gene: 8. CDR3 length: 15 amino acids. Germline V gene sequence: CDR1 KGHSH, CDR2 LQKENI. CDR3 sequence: CASSQGQGVIYEQYF. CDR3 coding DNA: TGTGCCAGCTCCCAAGGACAGGGGGTTATCTACGAGCAGTACTTC. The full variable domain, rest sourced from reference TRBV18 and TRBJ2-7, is NAGVMQNPRHLVRRRGQEARLRCSPMKGHSHVYWYRQLPEEGLKFMVYLQKENIIDESGMPKERFSAEFPKEGPSILRIQQVVRGDSAAYFCASSQGQGVIYEQYFGPGTRLTVT.

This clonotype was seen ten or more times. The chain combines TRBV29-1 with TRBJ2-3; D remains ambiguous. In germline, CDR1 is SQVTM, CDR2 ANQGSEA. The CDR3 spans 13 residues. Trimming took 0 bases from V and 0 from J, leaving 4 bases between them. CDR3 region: CSVEDPSTDTQYF. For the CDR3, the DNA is TGCAGCGTTGAAGATCCGAGCACAGATACGCAGTATTTT.

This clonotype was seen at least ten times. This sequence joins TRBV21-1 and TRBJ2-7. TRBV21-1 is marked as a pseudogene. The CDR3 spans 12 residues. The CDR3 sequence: CASLKLADEQYV. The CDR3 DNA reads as TGTGCCAGCTTGAAGTTGGCTGATGAGCAGTACGTC.

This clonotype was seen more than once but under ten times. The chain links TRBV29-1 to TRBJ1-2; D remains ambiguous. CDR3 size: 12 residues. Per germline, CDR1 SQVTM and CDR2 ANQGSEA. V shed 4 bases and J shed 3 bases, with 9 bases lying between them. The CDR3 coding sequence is TGCAGCGTTGCTACCGCGGACTATGGCTACACCTTC. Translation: CSVATADYGYTF.

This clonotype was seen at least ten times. The CDR3 is CASSLEDSSDRYF. CDR3 DNA sequence: TGCGCCAGCAGCTTGGAGGACAGCAGTGATCGGTACTTC. V gene TRBV5-1 combines with J gene TRBJ2-7; the D gene is possibly TRBD1 (6 bases). CDR1 and CDR2 from the germline V gene are SGHRS and YFSETQ. CDR3 length equals 13 residues. V lost 0 bases to trimming and J lost 12 bases, with 16 bases between them.

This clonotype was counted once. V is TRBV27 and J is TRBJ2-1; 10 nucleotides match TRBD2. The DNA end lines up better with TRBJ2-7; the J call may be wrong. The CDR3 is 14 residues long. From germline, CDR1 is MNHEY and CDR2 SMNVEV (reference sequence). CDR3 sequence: CASGEGLANNEQYF. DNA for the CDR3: TGTGCCAGCGGGGAGGGACTAGCGAACAATGAGCAGTACTTC.

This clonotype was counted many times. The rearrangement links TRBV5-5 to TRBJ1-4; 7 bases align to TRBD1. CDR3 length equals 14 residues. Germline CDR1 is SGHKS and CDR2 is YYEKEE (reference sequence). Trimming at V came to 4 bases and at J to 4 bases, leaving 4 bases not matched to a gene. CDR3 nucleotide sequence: TGTGCCAGCAGCGAGGGGACAGTTAATGAAAAACTGTTTTTT. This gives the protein CASSEGTVNEKLFF. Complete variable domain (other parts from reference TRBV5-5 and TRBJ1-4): DAGVTQSPTHLIKTRGQQVTLRCSPISGHKSVSWYQQVLGQGPQFIFQYYEKEERGRGNFPDRFSARQFPNYSSELNVNALLLGDSALYLCASSEGTVNEKLFFGSGTQLSVL.

CDR3 loop: CASRPQGMEETQYF. Here the CDR3 DNA reads TGCGCCAGCAGACCTCAGGGTATGGAAGAGACCCAGTACTTC. The chain couples TRBV5-1 to TRBJ2-5; a possible D gene is TRBD1 (5 bases). The CDR3 runs 14 residues. Germline loops: CDR1 SGHRS, CDR2 YFSETQ. Trimming stripped 5 bases from V and 3 bases from J, with 14 bases between.

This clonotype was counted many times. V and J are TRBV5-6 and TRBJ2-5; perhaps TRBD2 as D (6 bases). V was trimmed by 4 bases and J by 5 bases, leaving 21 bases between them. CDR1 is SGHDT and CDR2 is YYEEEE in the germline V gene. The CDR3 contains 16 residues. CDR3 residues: CASSPPPRTSRETQYF. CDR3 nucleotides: TGTGCCAGCAGCCCACCCCCTAGAACTAGCAGGGAGACCCAGTACTTC.

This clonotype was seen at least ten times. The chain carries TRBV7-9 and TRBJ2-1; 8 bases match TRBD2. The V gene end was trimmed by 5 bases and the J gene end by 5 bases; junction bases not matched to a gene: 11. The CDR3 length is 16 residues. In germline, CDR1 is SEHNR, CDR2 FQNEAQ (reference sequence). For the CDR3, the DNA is TGTGCCAGCAGCGCAGGAATGACTAGCGTAAACAATGAGCAGTTCTTC. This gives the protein CASSAGMTSVNNEQFF.

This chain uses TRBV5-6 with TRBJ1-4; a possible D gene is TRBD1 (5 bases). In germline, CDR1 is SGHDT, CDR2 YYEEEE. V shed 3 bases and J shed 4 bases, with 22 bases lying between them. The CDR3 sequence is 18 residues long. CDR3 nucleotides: TGTGCCAGCAGCTCAAGAGGAGGTGGGACCCTGCATAATGAAAAACTGTTTTTT. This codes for CASSSRGGGTLHNEKLFF. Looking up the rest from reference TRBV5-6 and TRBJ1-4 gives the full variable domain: DAGVTQSPTHLIKTRGQQVTLRCSPKSGHDTVSWYQQALGQGPQFIFQYYEEEERQRGNFPDRFSGHQFPNYSSELNVNALLLGDSALYLCASSSRGGGTLHNEKLFFGSGTQLSVL.

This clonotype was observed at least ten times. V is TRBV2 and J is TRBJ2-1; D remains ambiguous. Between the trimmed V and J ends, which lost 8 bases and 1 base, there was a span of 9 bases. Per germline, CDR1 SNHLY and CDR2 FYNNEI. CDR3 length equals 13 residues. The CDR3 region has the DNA TGTGCCAGCGGTGGCAGGTCCTACAATGAGCAGTTCTTC. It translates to CASGGRSYNEQFF. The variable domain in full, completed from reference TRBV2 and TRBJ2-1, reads EPEVTQTPSHQVTQMGQEVILRCVPISNHLYFYWYRQILGQKVEFLVSFYNNEISEKSEIFDDQFSVERPDGSNFTLKIRSTKLEDSAMYFCASGGRSYNEQFFGPGTRLTVL.

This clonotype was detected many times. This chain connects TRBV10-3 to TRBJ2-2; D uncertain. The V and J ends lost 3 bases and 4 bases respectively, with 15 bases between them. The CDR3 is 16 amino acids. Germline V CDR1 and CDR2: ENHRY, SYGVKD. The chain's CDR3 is CAISEPPTSSTGELFF. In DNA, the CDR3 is TGTGCCATCAGTGAACCCCCCACTTCATCCACCGGGGAGCTGTTTTTT.

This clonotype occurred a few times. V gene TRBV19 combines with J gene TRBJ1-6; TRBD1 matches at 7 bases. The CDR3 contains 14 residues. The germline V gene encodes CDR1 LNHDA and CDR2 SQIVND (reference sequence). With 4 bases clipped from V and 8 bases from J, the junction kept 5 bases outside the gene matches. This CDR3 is CASSTTGSYSPLHF. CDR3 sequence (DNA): TGTGCCAGTAGTACGACAGGGTCGTATTCACCCCTCCACTTT.

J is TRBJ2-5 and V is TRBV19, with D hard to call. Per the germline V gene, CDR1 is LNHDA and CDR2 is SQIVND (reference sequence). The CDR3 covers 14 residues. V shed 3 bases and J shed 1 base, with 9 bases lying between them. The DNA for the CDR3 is TGTGCCAGTAGTATCCGGCCAGGCCAAGAGACCCAGTACTTC. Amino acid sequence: CASSIRPGQETQYF.

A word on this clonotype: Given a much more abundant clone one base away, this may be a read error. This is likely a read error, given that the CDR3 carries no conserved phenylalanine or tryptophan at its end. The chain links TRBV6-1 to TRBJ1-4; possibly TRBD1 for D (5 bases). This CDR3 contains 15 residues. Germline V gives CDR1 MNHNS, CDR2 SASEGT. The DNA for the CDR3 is TGTGCCAGCAGTACAGTACAGGTCACTAGTGAAAAACTGTTTTCT. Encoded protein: CASSTVQVTSEKLFS.

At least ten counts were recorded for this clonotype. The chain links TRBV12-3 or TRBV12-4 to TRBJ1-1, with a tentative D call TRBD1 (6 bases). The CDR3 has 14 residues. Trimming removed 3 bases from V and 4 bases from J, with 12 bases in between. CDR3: CASSFRQAGTEAFF. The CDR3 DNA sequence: TGTGCCAGCAGTTTTAGACAGGCGGGCACTGAAGCTTTCTTT.

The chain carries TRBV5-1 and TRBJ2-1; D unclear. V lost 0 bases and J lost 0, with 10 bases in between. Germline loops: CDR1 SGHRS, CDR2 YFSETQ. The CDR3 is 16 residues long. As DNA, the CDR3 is TGCGCCAGCAGCTTGGCCCCTTTGAGCTCCTACAATGAGCAGTTCTTC. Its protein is CASSLAPLSSYNEQFF.

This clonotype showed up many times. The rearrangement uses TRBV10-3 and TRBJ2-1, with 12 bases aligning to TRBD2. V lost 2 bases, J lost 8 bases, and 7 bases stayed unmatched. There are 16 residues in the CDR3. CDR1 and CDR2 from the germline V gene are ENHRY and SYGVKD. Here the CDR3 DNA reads TGTGCCATCAGTGAGCCTGGACTAGCGGGAAAAGATGAGCAGTTCTTC. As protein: CAISEPGLAGKDEQFF.

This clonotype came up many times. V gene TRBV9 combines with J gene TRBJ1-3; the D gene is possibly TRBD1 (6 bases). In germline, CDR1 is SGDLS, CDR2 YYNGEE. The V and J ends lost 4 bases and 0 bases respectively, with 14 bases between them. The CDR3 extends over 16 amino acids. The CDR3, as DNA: TGTGCCAGCAGCCCGAATACAGGGATCTCTGGAAACACCATATATTTT. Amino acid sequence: CASSPNTGISGNTIYF.

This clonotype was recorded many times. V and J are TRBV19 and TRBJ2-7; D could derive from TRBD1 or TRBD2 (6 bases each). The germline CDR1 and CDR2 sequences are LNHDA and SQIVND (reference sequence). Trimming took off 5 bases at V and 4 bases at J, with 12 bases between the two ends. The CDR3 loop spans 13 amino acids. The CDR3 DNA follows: TGTGCCAGTAGTCCCGGGGGCTTTTACGAGCAGTACGTC. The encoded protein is CASSPGGFYEQYV.

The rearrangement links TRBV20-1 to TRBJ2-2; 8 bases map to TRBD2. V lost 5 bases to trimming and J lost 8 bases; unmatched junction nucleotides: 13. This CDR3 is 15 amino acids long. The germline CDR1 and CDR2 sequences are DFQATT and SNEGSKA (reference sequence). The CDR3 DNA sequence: TGCAGTGCTTCCAGGGGCGGGGGGTTTGGGGGGGAGCTGTTTTTT. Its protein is CSASRGGGFGGELFF.

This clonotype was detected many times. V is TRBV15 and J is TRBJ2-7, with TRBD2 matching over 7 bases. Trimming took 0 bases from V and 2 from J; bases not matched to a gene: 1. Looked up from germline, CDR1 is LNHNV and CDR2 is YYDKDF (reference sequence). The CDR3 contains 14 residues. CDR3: CATSREGGAYEQYF. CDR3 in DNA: TGTGCCACCAGCAGAGAGGGGGGGGCCTACGAGCAGTACTTC.

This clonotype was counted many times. CDR3 protein: CASSLADRVPEQFF. As DNA, the CDR3 is TGCGCCAGCAGCTTGGCCGACAGGGTCCCTGAGCAGTTCTTC. The rearrangement links TRBV5-1 to TRBJ2-1, with 7 bases aligning to TRBD1. The CDR3 extends over 14 amino acids. Germline CDR1 and CDR2: SGHRS and YFSETQ. The J segment lost 9 bases and the V segment lost 0 bases, leaving 6 bases of the junction unmatched.

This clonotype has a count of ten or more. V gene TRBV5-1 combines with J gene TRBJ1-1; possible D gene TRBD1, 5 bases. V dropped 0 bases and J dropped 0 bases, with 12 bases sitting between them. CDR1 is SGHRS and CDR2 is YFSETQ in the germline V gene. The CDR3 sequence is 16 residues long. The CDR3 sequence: CASSLDGGGVNTEAFF. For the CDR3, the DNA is TGCGCCAGCAGCTTGGACGGGGGAGGAGTGAACACTGAAGCTTTCTTT. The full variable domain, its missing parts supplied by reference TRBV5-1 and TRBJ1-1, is KAGVTQTPRYLIKTRGQQVTLSCSPISGHRSVSWYQQTPGQGLQFLFEYFSETQRNKGNFPGRFSGRQFSNSRSEMNVSTLELGDSALYLCASSLDGGGVNTEAFFGQGTRLTVV.

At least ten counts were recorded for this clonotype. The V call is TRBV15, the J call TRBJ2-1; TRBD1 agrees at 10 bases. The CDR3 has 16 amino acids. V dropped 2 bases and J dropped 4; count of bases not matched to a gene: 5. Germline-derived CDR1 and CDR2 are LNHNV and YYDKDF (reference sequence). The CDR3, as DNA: TGTGCCACCAGCAGAAGACAGGGGGCGATATACAATGAGCAGTTCTTC. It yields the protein CATSRRQGAIYNEQFF.

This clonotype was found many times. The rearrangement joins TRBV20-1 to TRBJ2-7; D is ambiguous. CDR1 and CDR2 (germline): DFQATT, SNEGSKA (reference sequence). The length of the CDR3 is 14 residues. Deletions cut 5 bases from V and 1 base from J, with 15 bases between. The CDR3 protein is CSAGPPRESYEQYF. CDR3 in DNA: TGCAGTGCTGGGCCCCCTAGGGAATCCTACGAGCAGTACTTC.

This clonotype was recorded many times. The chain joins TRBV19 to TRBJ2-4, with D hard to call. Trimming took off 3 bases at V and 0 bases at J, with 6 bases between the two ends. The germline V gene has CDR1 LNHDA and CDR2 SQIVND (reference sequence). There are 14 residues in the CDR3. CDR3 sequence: CASSIRGAKNIQYF. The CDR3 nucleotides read TGTGCCAGTAGTATTCGTGGAGCCAAAAACATTCAGTACTTC.

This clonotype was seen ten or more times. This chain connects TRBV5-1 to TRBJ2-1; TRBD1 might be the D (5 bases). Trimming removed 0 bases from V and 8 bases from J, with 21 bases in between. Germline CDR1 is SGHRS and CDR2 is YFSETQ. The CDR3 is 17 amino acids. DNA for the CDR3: TGCGCCAGCAGCTTGGGACCCAGGGTGGCTGGGGTGGATGAGCAGTTCTTC. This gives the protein CASSLGPRVAGVDEQFF.

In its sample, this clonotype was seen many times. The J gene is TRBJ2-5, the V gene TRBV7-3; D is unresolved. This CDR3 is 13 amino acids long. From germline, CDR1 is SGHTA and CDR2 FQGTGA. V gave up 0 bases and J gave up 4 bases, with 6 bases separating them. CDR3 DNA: TGTGCCAGCAGCTTAACGGGGTTAGAGACCCAGTACTTC. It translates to CASSLTGLETQYF. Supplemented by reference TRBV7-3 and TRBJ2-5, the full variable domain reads GAGVSQTPSNKVTEKGKYVELRCDPISGHTALYWYRQSLGQGPEFLIYFQGTGAADDSGLPNDRFFAVRPEGSVSTLKIQRTERGDSAVYLCASSLTGLETQYFGPGTRLLVL.